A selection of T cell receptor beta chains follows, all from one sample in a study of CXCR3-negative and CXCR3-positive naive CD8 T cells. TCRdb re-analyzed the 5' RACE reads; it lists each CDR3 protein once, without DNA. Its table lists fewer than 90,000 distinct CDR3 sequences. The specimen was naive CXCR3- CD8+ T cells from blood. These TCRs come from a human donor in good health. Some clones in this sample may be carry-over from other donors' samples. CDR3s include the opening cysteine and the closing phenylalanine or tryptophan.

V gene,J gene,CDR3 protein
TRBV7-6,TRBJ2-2,CASSLAVLNTNTGELFF
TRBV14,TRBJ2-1,CASGQGVLDEQFF
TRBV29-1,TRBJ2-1,CSVKTGVILNEQFF
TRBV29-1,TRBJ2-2,CSVGDLLTGELFF
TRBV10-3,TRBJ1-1,CAIRATQFSSPSNTEAFF
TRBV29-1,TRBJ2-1,CSVQIAGGNEQFF
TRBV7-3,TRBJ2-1,CASSSSGGVNEQFF
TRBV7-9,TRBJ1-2,CASSLYGMEGYTF
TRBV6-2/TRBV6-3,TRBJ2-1,CASSYSEGPYNEQFF
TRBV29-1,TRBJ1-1,CSVEPATNTEAFF
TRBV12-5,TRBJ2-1,CASGPGVAGMDEQFF
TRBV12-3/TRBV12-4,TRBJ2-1,CASSVPGQRHEQFF
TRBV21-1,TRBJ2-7,CASSKASPRNPSWVREQYF
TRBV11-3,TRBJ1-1,CASSLDYGREDTEAFF
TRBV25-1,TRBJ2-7,CASSPGQGLSYEQYF
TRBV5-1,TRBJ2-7,CASSSLPGLAGEQYF
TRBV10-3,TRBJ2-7,CAISDSHSYEQYF
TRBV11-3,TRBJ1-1,CASSPRRDTEAFF
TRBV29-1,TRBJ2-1,CSVDIWENNEQFF
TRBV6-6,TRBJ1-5,CASSYVTDDSNQPQHF
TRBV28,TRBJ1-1,CASSLYPRTEGNTEAFF
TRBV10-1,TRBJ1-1,CASSEQGNTEAFF
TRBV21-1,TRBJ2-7,CASSKEGRIYEQYF
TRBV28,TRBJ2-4,CASSPASGTWADVGKNIQYF
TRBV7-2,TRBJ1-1,CASSLAYGALNEAFF
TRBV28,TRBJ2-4,CASTSAGRENIQYF
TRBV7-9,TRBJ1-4,CASRIGEKLFF
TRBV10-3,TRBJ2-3,CAISEGRLTDTQYF
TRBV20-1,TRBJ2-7,CSAIQNRGPSYEQYF
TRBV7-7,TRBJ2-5,CASSLRQEQETQYF
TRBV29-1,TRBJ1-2,CSVEWTHSNYGYTF